The 2 T cell receptor beta chains below were found in one sample sequenced in a study of T cell responses to AZD1222 COVID-19 vaccine. Here immunoSEQ multiplex PCR was the method, and the copy in TCRdb shows in-frame clones only, minus some. The data show 95,000 or so clones, around nine tenths seen once. Sequenced material: peripheral blood, taken on day 0 of MenACWY control vaccination. All receptors derive from an adult in good health.

The rearrangement links TRBV7-3 to TRBJ2-7; tentatively, D is TRBD1 or TRBD2 (6 bases each). V was shortened by 2 bases and J by 2 bases, with 7 bases between the two germline ends. The CDR3 covers 13 residues. Germline CDR1 reads SGHTA; CDR2 reads FQGTGA. CDR3 sequence reads: CASSLGGPYEQYF. The DNA for the CDR3 is TGTGCCAGCAGCTTAGGGGGGCCCTACGAGCAGTACTTC. The variable domain in full, with the rest retrieved from reference TRBV7-3 and TRBJ2-7, is GAGVSQTPSNKVTEKGKYVELRCDPISGHTALYWYRQSLGQGPEFLIYFQGTGAADDSGLPNDRFFAVRPEGSVSTLKIQRTERGDSAVYLCASSLGGPYEQYFGPGTRLTVT.

This clone was counted between two and nine times. The CDR3 region is CASSPQGNEKLFF. CDR3 nucleotide sequence: TGTGCCAGCTCACCACAGGGTAATGAAAAACTGTTTTTT. This chain uses TRBV18 with TRBJ1-4, with D unresolved. Trimming took 1 base from V and 4 from J, leaving 4 bases between them. CDR1 KGHSH and CDR2 LQKENI come from the germline V gene. The CDR3 consists of 13 residues.